Below, 10 T cell receptor beta chains from the same sample are listed, as sequenced in a study of blood T cell repertoires in COVID-19. Here immunoSEQ multiplex PCR was the method, and the copy in TCRdb shows in-frame clones only, minus some. Altogether about 120,000 clones are present, 65% to 85% being singletons, with the ten largest covering roughly 15%. Input material: peripheral blood. The receptors come from a man aged 25 to 45 with COVID-19, enrolled during active disease.

The genes are TRBV9 and TRBJ1-2; 12 bases agree with TRBD1. This CDR3 is built from 15 residues. Germline V gene sequence: CDR1 SGDLS, CDR2 YYNGEE. J was trimmed by 7 bases and V by 4 bases; bases with no gene match: 8. CDR3 sequence: CASSPTGQGASGYTF. The CDR3 DNA reads as TGTGCCAGCAGCCCTACGGGACAGGGGGCGAGTGGCTACACCTTC.

This chain links TRBV7-9 with TRBJ1-1; D remains ambiguous. Germline V gene sequence: CDR1 SEHNR, CDR2 FQNEAQ (reference sequence). There are 14 residues in the CDR3. Trimming removed 2 bases at V and 3 bases at J, with 10 bases between. The CDR3 loop is CASSLSQADTEAFF. In DNA, the CDR3 is TGTGCCAGCAGCTTATCCCAGGCAGACACTGAAGCTTTCTTT.

The J gene is TRBJ2-7, the V gene TRBV11-2; D may be TRBD2 (6 bases). Germline V gene data show CDR1 as SGHAT and CDR2 as FQNNGV. V was cut by 1 base and J by 0 bases, with 16 bases left in between. The CDR3 is made up of 17 amino acids. The CDR3 region has the DNA TGTGCCAGCAGCTTAGGGGCCGAGCGGGTCTACTCCTACGAGCAGTACTTC. Amino acid sequence: CASSLGAERVYSYEQYF.

The genes are TRBV4-3 and TRBJ2-3; D is possibly TRBD2 (7 bases). Germline CDR1 LGHNA, CDR2 YSLEER. V was clipped by 0 bases and J by 0 bases, with 13 bases between them. The CDR3 covers 17 residues. DNA for the CDR3: TGCGCCAGCAGCCAAGATCGGCGGGGGCGGAGCACAGATACGCAGTATTTT. This translates into CASSQDRRGRSTDTQYF.

The chain uses TRBV19 and TRBJ1-2; no definite D call. Germline V gene lookup returns CDR1 LNHDA and CDR2 SQIVND (reference sequence). The CDR3 is 13 residues long. V was clipped by 7 bases and J by 8 bases, with 17 bases between them. The CDR3 sequence: CASTFPNPSGYTF. The DNA of the CDR3 is TGTGCCAGTACGTTTCCTAATCCGAGCGGCTACACCTTC.

The chain recombines TRBV19 with TRBJ2-2, with 9 bases aligning to TRBD2. CDR3 length: 17 residues. CDR1 is LNHDA and CDR2 is SQIVND in the germline V gene (reference sequence). V was clipped by 9 bases and J by 5 bases; unmatched bases: 16. CDR3 protein: CASHSDLAGEWTGELFF. The CDR3 DNA follows: TGTGCCAGCCACAGCGACTTAGCGGGAGAATGGACCGGGGAGCTGTTTTTT.

The rearrangement uses TRBV27 and TRBJ2-6; possibly TRBD1 for D (5 bases). CDR1 and CDR2 from the germline V gene are MNHEY and SMNVEV (reference sequence). The germline V and J ends were trimmed by 2 bases and 2 bases, with 7 bases remaining between them. This CDR3 has 15 amino acids. The CDR3 nucleotides are TGTGCCAGCAGTTTAGTGGGGCCTGGGGCCAACGTCCTGACTTTC. This encodes CASSLVGPGANVLTF. The whole variable domain, filled in from reference TRBV27 and TRBJ2-6, reads EAQVTQNPRYLITVTGKKLTVTCSQNMNHEYMSWYRQDPGLGLRQIYYSMNVEVTDKGDVPEGYKVSRKEKRNFPLILESPSPNQTSLYFCASSLVGPGANVLTFGAGSRLTVL.

In DNA, the CDR3 is TGTGCCATCAGGATGACCCCAGGGTCCTACAATGAGCAGTTCTTC. Translation: CAIRMTPGSYNEQFF. The chain uses TRBV10-3 and TRBJ2-1; maybe TRBD1 (5 bases). Trimming pared 6 bases from V and 1 base from J, leaving 13 bases between. The germline V gene has CDR1 ENHRY and CDR2 SYGVKD. The CDR3 spans 15 residues.

J is TRBJ1-6 and V is TRBV30; tentatively, D is TRBD1 (5 bases). Trimming stripped 2 bases from V and 2 bases from J, with 7 bases between. Germline CDR1 reads GTSNPN; CDR2 reads SVGIG (reference sequence). This CDR3 comprises 14 residues. The CDR3 DNA follows: TGTGCCTGGAGTTCAGGGACCTATAATTCACCCCTCCACTTT. Encoded protein: CAWSSGTYNSPLHF.

This chain links TRBV30 with TRBJ2-1; D gene ambiguous. The CDR3 consists of 12 residues. The V end lost 4 bases, the J end lost 6 bases, and 10 bases lay between the germline ends. Looked up from germline, CDR1 is GTSNPN and CDR2 is SVGIG (reference sequence). Here the CDR3 DNA reads TGTGCCTGGATGAGCGACGTCAATGAGCAGTTCTTC. Protein: CAWMSDVNEQFF.